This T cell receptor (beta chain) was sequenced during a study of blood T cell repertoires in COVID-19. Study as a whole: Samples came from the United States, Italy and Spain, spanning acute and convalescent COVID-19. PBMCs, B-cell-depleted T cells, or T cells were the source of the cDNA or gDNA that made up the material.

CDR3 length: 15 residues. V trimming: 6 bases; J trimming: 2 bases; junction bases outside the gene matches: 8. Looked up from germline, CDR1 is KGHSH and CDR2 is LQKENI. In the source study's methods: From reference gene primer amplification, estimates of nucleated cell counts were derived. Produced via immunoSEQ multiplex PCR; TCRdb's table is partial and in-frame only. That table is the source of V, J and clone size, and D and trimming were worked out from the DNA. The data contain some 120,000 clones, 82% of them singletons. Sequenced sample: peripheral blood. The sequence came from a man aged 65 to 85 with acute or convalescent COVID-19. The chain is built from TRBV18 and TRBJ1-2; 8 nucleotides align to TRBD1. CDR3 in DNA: TGTGCCAGCTCTCACAACAGGGGGGAGAACTATGGCTACACCTTC. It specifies CASSHNRGENYGYTF.